This T cell receptor beta chain stems from a study of OX40 agonist ivuxolimab in advanced cancers. General study points: Low normalized clonal expansion also occurred in some nonresponding patients.

CDR3 length equals 15 residues. Germline CDR1 SGHAT, CDR2 FQNNGV. Unmatched junction bases numbered 6, after V lost 5 bases and J lost 7 bases. This table comes from immunoSEQ multiplex PCR, and its TCRdb copy is limited to in-frame clones, with some not included. The top ten clones hold nearly 0.8% of a sample with tens of thousands of clones, 80% to 85% of them seen once. Regarding this clone: Antigen unknown.

This TCR was sampled from an adult with an advanced solid tumor such as melanoma, head and neck, liver or kidney cancer. This chain connects TRBV11-2 to TRBJ2-2; TRBD2 agrees at 11 bases. The source was CD4+ or CD8+ T cells sorted from blood, collected in a trial of the OX40 agonist ivuxolimab. CDR3 in amino acids: CASSLSGRAGGELFF. CDR3 in DNA: TGTGCCAGCAGCCTTAGCGGGAGGGCCGGCGGGGAGCTGTTTTTT.